The 20 T cell receptor beta chains below come from one sample, sequenced in a study of blood T cells in healthy people across ages. Through a sample-barcoded 5' primer and a J-beta primer mix, a second PCR was run for roughly 6 to 12 cycles. TCRdb reprocessed the 5' RACE reads via MiXCR and lists one record per CDR3 protein. The sample lists approximately 1,700,000 distinct CDR3 sequences, around 42% occurring once. Sequenced material: blood. The source is a human donor in good health.

The rearrangement uses TRBV6-5 and TRBJ2-7; D assignment may be TRBD1 or TRBD2 (6 bases each). The DNA end favors TRBJ2-5, so the J call may be wrong. This CDR3 region has 12 residues. Germline CDR1 reads MNHEY; CDR2 reads SVGAGI. This CDR3 reads CASTGGHETQYF. Here the CDR3 DNA reads TGTGCCAGCACTGGGGGGCATGAGACCCAGTACTTC.

This clonotype came up a few times. V and J are TRBV4-3 and TRBJ2-5, with a weak D call TRBD2 (5 bases). Germline V lookup: CDR1 LGHNA, CDR2 YSLEER. V shed 0 bases and J shed 3 bases, with 17 bases lying between them. The CDR3 sequence is 17 residues long. The CDR3 loop is CASSQDRGFSSKETQYF. Here the CDR3 DNA reads TGCGCCAGCAGCCAAGATCGGGGTTTTAGTAGCAAAGAGACCCAGTACTTC.

This sequence joins TRBV12-3 or TRBV12-4 and TRBJ1-5, with 8 bases that match TRBD1. V shed 4 bases and J 0 bases; nucleotides not matched to a gene: 8. This CDR3 region has 17 residues. CDR3 coding DNA: TGTGCCAGCAGTTCGCCCGGGACAGGCGATAGCAATCAGCCCCAGCATTTT. This gives the protein CASSSPGTGDSNQPQHF.

V usage is TRBV12-3 or TRBV12-4 and J usage is TRBJ1-2; a weak D match, TRBD1 (6 bases). This CDR3 is 15 amino acids long. V dropped 4 bases and J dropped 1 base, with 13 bases sitting between them. CDR3 loop: CASSSARGNNYGYTF. CDR3 sequence (DNA): TGTGCCAGCAGTTCAGCGAGGGGGAATAACTATGGCTACACCTTC.

This chain uses TRBV29-1 with TRBJ2-7, with TRBD1 matching over 7 bases. The junction had 10 bases not matched to a gene; V was cut back by 5 bases and J by 6 bases. Germline CDR1 and CDR2: SQVTM and ANQGSEA. CDR3 length equals 13 residues. The CDR3 is CSVRGTERSEQYF. In DNA, the CDR3 is TGCAGCGTTCGTGGGACAGAACGTAGCGAGCAGTACTTC.

This clonotype was seen a handful of times. The chain recombines TRBV6-4 with TRBJ2-3; possibly TRBD2 for D (6 bases). V lost 3 bases and J 2 bases, leaving 12 bases between the germline ends. Germline loops: CDR1 MRHNA, CDR2 SNTAGT. CDR3 size: 15 residues. CDR3 in DNA: TGTGCCAGCAGTGATAAGGCGGGGTCCACAGATACGCAGTATTTT. Amino acid sequence: CASSDKAGSTDTQYF.

The genes are TRBV5-1 and TRBJ1-1, with D possibly TRBD1 on 5 matching bases. This CDR3 is built from 14 residues. Germline CDR1 is SGHRS and CDR2 is YFSETQ. V dropped 4 bases and J dropped 6 bases, with 16 bases sitting between them. CDR3 DNA: TGCGCCAGCAGCCAGGGACTGGGGAGCGCTGAAGCTTTCTTT. Encoded protein: CASSQGLGSAEAFF.

The chain joins TRBV7-9 to TRBJ1-1; D is undetermined. The V gene's germline CDR1 is SEHNR and CDR2 FQNEAQ (reference sequence). This CDR3 has 15 residues. Trimming removed 1 base from V and 10 bases from J, with 19 bases in between. The CDR3 region is CASSLVLLANGAAFF. DNA of the CDR3: TGTGCCAGCAGCTTAGTCCTGCTCGCCAACGGTGCAGCTTTCTTT.

This clonotype has a handful of counts. The rearrangement uses TRBV20-1 and TRBJ2-7; 7 bases are a match to TRBD2. This CDR3 has 15 residues. Germline V gene lookup returns CDR1 DFQATT and CDR2 SNEGSKA (reference sequence). Unmatched junction bases numbered 13, after V lost 6 bases and J lost 2 bases. CDR3 DNA sequence: TGCAGTGCCCTACCCGCGCTAGCGGCTACCTACGAGCAGTACTTC. The encoded protein is CSALPALAATYEQYF.

The rearrangement uses TRBV20-1 and TRBJ2-1, with D uncertain. This CDR3 has 16 residues. V lost 5 bases to trimming and J lost 0 bases, with 17 bases between them. CDR1 and CDR2 (germline): DFQATT, SNEGSKA (reference sequence). CDR3: CSAPTLPVSSYNEQFF. The DNA for the CDR3 is TGCAGTGCTCCTACTCTACCAGTTAGCTCCTACAATGAGCAGTTCTTC.

On this clonotype: The junction differs from germline at one of its ends, possibly a read error. The V call is TRBV5-1, the J call TRBJ2-1; 11 nucleotides line up with TRBD2. The CDR3 totals 16 residues. Germline V gene lookup returns CDR1 SGHRS and CDR2 YFSETQ. CDR3 bases: TGCGCCAGCAGCTTAGCTAGCGGGGGGCTATACAGTGAGCAGTTCTTC. Translation: CASSLASGGLYSEQFF.

The count of this clonotype is one. This chain joins TRBV6-5 and TRBJ1-5, with D uncertain. The V end lost 7 bases, the J end lost 9 bases, and 13 bases lay between the germline ends. There are 12 residues in the CDR3. Per the germline V gene, CDR1 is MNHEY and CDR2 is SVGAGI. The CDR3 protein is CASTNRKGPQHF. The CDR3 DNA reads as TGTGCCAGCACAAACCGAAAAGGGCCCCAGCATTTT.

The chain joins TRBV12-3 or TRBV12-4 to TRBJ2-5, with 9 nucleotides matching TRBD1. V lost 6 bases to trimming and J lost 3 bases; unmatched junction nucleotides: 2. The CDR3 sequence is 13 residues long. The CDR3 spells CASRWDREETQYF. The CDR3 DNA sequence: TGTGCCAGCAGGTGGGACAGGGAAGAGACCCAGTACTTC.

V and J are TRBV10-3 and TRBJ2-1; D possibly matches TRBD1 or TRBD2 (7 bases each). In germline, CDR1 is ENHRY, CDR2 SYGVKD. This CDR3 is 14 amino acids long. V was clipped by 7 bases and J by 7 bases, with 17 bases between them. The CDR3 DNA sequence: TGTGCCATCAACCAGGGGGGGAACCTGAATGAGCAGTTCTTC. This encodes CAINQGGNLNEQFF.

With regard to this clonotype: One junction end does not reproduce the germline sequence, and a read error may be involved. This sequence joins TRBV6-4 and TRBJ2-3; D is perhaps TRBD1 (5 bases). In germline, CDR1 is MRHNA, CDR2 SNTAGT. CDR3 length: 14 amino acids. The CDR3 DNA sequence: TGTGCCGGCAGTGAAGGACAAGGGACAGATACGCAGTATTTT. Its translation: CAGSEGQGTDTQYF.

The rearrangement joins TRBV13 to TRBJ2-1; TRBD2 matches at 8 bases. The CDR3 is 15 residues long. J gave up 8 bases and V 2 bases, and 8 bases lay outside the gene matches. Germline lookup yields CDR1 PRHDT and CDR2 FYEKMQ (reference sequence). The CDR3 DNA follows: TGTGCCAGCAGCTTAAATCGGGGGGGCCTGGATGAGCAGTTCTTC. It codes for CASSLNRGGLDEQFF. The complete variable domain, with remaining parts taken from reference TRBV13 and TRBJ2-1, reads AAGVIQSPRHLIKEKRETATLKCYPIPRHDTVYWYQQGPGQDPQFLISFYEKMQSDKGSIPDRFSAQQFSDYHSELNMSSLELGDSALYFCASSLNRGGLDEQFFGPGTRLTVL.

The chain has TRBV2 and TRBJ2-7; TRBD2 agrees at 8 bases. This CDR3 is 15 amino acids long. V shed 4 bases, J shed 1 base, and the junction held 6 bases outside the gene matches. Germline V gene data show CDR1 as SNHLY and CDR2 as FYNNEI. The DNA of the CDR3 is TGTGCCAGCAGTGTTCCGGGGGGGACATCCTACGAGCAGTACTTC. Encoded protein: CASSVPGGTSYEQYF. The full variable domain, completed using reference TRBV2 and TRBJ2-7, is EPEVTQTPSHQVTQMGQEVILRCVPISNHLYFYWYRQILGQKVEFLVSFYNNEISEKSEIFDDQFSVERPDGSNFTLKIRSTKLEDSAMYFCASSVPGGTSYEQYFGPGTRLTVT.

The chain recombines TRBV20-1 with TRBJ2-7, with D perhaps being TRBD1 or TRBD2 (5 bases each). Germline V gene lookup returns CDR1 DFQATT and CDR2 SNEGSKA (reference sequence). The germline V and J ends were trimmed by 3 bases and 4 bases, with 16 bases remaining between them. The CDR3 has 14 residues. CDR3 in DNA: TGCAGTGCTAGTGGGGGAACTGGAATATACGAGCAGTACTTC. The encoded protein is CSASGGTGIYEQYF.

In regard to this clonotype: The junction differs from germline at one of its ends, possibly a read error. This chain links TRBV5-1 with TRBJ2-6; tentatively, D is TRBD1 or TRBD2 (6 bases each). Germline CDR1 SGHRS, CDR2 YFSETQ. The CDR3 spans 17 residues. CDR3 in amino acids: CASSKGGFSSGANVRTF. CDR3 sequence (DNA): TGCGCCAGCAGCAAGGGGGGCTTCTCCTCTGGGGCCAACGTCCGGACTTTC.

The chain is built from TRBV20-1 and TRBJ1-2, with D perhaps matching TRBD1 (5 bases). Germline-derived CDR1 and CDR2 are DFQATT and SNEGSKA (reference sequence). The CDR3 is made up of 13 amino acids. Trimming took 5 bases from V and 4 from J, leaving 14 bases between them. The CDR3 bases are TGCAGTGCTGTCAGGGAACGATCCTATGGCTACACCTTC. Residues: CSAVRERSYGYTF.